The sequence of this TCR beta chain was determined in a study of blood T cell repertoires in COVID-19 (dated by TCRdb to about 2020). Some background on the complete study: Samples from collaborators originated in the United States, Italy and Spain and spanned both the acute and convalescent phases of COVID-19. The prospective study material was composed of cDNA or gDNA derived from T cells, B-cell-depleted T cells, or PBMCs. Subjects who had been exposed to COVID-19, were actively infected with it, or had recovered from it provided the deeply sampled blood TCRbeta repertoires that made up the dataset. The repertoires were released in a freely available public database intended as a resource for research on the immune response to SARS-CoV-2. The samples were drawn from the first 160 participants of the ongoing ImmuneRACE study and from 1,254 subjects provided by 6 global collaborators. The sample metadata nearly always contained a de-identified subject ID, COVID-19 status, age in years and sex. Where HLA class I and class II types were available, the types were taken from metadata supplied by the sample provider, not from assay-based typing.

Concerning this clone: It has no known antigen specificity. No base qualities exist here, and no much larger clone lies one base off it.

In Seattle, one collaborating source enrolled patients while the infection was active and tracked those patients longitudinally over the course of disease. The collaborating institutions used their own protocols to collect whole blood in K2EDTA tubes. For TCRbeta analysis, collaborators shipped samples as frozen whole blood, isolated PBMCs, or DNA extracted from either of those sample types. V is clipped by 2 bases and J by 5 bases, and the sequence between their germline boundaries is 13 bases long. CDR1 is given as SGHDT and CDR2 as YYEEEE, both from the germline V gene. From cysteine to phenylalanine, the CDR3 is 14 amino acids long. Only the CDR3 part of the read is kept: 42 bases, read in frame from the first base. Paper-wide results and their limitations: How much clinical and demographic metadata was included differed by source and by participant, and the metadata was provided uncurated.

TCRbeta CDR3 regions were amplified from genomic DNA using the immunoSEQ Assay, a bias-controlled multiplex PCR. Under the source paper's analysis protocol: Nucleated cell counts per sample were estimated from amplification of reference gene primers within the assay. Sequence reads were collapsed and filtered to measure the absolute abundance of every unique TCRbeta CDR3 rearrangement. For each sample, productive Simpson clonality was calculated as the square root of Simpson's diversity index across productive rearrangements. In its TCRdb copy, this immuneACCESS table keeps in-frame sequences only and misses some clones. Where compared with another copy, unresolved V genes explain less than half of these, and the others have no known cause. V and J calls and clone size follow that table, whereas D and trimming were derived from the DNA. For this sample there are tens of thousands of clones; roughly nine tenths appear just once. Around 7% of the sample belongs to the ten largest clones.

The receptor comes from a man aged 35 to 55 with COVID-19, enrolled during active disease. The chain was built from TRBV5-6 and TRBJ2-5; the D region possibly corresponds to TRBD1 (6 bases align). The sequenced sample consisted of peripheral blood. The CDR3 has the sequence CASSFSGAGETQYF. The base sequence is TGTGCCAGCAGCTTTTCAGGGGCTGGGGAGACCCAGTACTTC.